These 2 T cell receptor beta chains share one sample of origin, sequenced in a study of cytomegalovirus exposure and HLA in healthy donors. 60 Vbeta and 13 Jbeta primers were used in PCR. Profiled with immunoSEQ multiplex PCR; TCRdb holds only in-frame clones, not every one. The sample includes fewer than 250,000 clones, about 80% of them seen just once. The sequencing input was PBMCs. All receptors come from a woman between 45 and 60 years old in good health and CMV-seropositive.

This chain connects TRBV5-6 to TRBJ2-1; TRBD2 matches 14 bases. Germline CDR1 SGHDT, CDR2 YYEEEE. The V and J ends lost 3 bases and 4 bases, in that order; junction bases with no gene match: 6. The CDR3 has 17 residues. The CDR3 protein is CASSWAGTSGGYNEQFF. In DNA, the CDR3 is TGTGCCAGCAGCTGGGCTGGGACTAGCGGGGGATACAATGAGCAGTTCTTC.

The chain links TRBV29-1 to TRBJ1-2; D remains ambiguous. The CDR3 loop spans 10 amino acids. Germline-derived CDR1 and CDR2 are SQVTM and ANQGSEA. V dropped 2 bases and J dropped 6 bases, with 4 bases sitting between them. The CDR3 sequence is CSVEQDGYTF. The CDR3 DNA reads as TGCAGCGTTGAACAGGATGGCTACACCTTC.